This TCR beta chain was recorded in a study of T-cell reconstitution after alpha-beta-depleted transplantation in children. Points from the study as a whole: The main origin of T-cell counts and diversity one year after transplant was newly produced T cells. Several hundred expanded graft clones reportedly gave rise to the alpha-beta T cells present about two months after transplant. The study traced high day-60 TCRbeta diversity in some patients to surviving recipient T cells and thymic progenitors.

The TCRbeta library incorporated unique molecular identifiers. TCRdb re-called the PCR reads through MiXCR, storing one row per CDR3 protein. The sample has tens of thousands of distinct CDR3 sequences, 15% to 20% seen once. After removal of 8 bases from V and 2 bases from J, the junction contained 6 bases not matched to a gene. The CDR3 extends over 14 amino acids. Germline V CDR1 and CDR2: DFQATT, SNEGSKA (reference sequence). This clonotype was observed a handful of times. Its target is not known. The receptor comes from a male patient under 10 years old who had a stem cell transplant for acute lymphoblastic leukemia, so the T cells may come from the graft donor. The specimen was PBMCs, mostly from graft donor cells, collected 360 days after TCRalphabeta/CD19-depleted stem cell transplant. J is TRBJ2-1 and V is TRBV20-1, with 10 bases fitting TRBD2. The CDR3 protein is CSLKREGPYNEQFF. The CDR3 DNA reads TGCAGTCTGAAGCGGGAGGGCCCCTACAATGAGCAGTTCTTC.